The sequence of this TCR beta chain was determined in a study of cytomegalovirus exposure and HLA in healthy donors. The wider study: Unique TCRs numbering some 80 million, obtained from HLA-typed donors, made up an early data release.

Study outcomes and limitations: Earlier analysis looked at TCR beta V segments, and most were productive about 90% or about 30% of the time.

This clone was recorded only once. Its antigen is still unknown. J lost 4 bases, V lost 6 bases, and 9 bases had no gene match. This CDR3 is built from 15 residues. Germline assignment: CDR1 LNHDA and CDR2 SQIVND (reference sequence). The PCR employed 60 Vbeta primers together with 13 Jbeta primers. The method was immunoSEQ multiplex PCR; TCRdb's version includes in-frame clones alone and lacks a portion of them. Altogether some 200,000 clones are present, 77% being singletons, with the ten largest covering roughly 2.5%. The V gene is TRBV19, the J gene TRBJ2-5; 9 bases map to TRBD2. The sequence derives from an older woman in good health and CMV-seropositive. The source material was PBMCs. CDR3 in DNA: TGTGCCAGTAGGACAGGCGCGGGAGGGTTAGAGACCCAGTACTTC. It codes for CASRTGAGGLETQYF.